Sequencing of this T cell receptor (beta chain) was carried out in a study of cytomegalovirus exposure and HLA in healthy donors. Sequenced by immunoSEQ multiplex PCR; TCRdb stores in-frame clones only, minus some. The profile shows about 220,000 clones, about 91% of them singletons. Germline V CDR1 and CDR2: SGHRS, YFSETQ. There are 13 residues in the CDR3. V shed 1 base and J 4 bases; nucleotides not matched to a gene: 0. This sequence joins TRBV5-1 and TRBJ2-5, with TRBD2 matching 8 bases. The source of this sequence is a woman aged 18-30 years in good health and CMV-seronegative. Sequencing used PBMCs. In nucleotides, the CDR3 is TGCGCCAGCAGCTTGACTAGCGGAGAGACCCAGTACTTC. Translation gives CASSLTSGETQYF.